The entry below gives a single T cell receptor (beta chain) sequence along with its context. This sample stems from a study of blood T cells in healthy people across ages. Combining a sample-barcoded 5' primer with a J-beta primer mix, a second PCR ran for 7 to 11 cycles. MiXCR, applied by TCRdb to the 5' RACE reads, yields one record per CDR3 protein. The sample holds over 950,000 distinct CDR3 sequences, roughly 51% seen once. The germline V gene has CDR1 DFQATT and CDR2 SNEGSKA (reference sequence). V was clipped by 5 bases and J by 1 base, with 15 bases between them. This CDR3 is 14 amino acids long.

The source is a woman aged 55-69 years in good health. The gene calls are TRBV20-1 and TRBJ2-7; D might be TRBD2 (5 bases). Sequencing input: blood. CDR3 nucleotide sequence: TGCAGTGCTCCTCTTGCTACTAGATCCTACGAGCAGTACTTC. Its translation is CSAPLATRSYEQYF.